The 27 T cell receptor beta chains given below trace back to one sample, sequenced in a study of CD8 T cells in Susac syndrome (dated by TCRdb to 2018 to 2020). The library relied on the immunoSEQ multiplex PCR assay. RNA was extracted with the RNeasy kit and roughly 0.45 to 1 ug was reverse transcribed using random hexamers. TCRdb redid the processing of the public reads, applying fastp at Q25 and MiXCR, and retained in-frame beta chains. Every entry covers one CDR3 protein and lists the most common genes and DNA from its rows. This sample comprises about 150,000 distinct CDR3 sequences, over 95% of them detected only once. Roughly 0.15% of the sample rests with the top ten. The sequenced sample was CD8+ T cells from PBMCs. Receptors were obtained from a human donor with multiple sclerosis.

The chain carries TRBV2 and TRBJ1-1; the match to TRBD1 covers 7 bases. V was pared by 7 bases and J by 6 bases, with 11 bases of the junction left unmatched. Germline values: CDR1 SNHLY, CDR2 FYNNEI. This CDR3 region has 14 residues. The CDR3 nucleotides are TGTGCCAGCAATCCTGACAGGGCTCCTCCTGAAGCTTTCTTT. Translated, it gives CASNPDRAPPEAFF.

This clonotype occurred a few times. As DNA, the CDR3 is TGTGCCAGCAGCCCCGACTACAATGAGCAGTTCTTC. Translation gives CASSPDYNEQFF. The chain combines TRBV3-1 with TRBJ2-1; no reliable D call. Germline values: CDR1 LGHDT, CDR2 YNNKEL (reference sequence). This CDR3 has 12 residues. V dropped 4 bases and J dropped 3 bases, with 4 bases sitting between them.

This chain uses TRBV24-1 with TRBJ2-5; 9 nucleotides match TRBD1. The CDR3 has 15 amino acids. Germline V gene data show CDR1 as KGHDR and CDR2 as SFDVKD. V lost 4 bases to trimming and J lost 5 bases; unmatched junction nucleotides: 7. CDR3 sequence: CATSDPGQGRETQYF. In nucleotides, the CDR3 is TGTGCCACCAGTGACCCGGGACAGGGTAGGGAGACCCAGTACTTC.

The gene calls are TRBV14 and TRBJ2-6; TRBD1 matches 7 bases. The CDR3 is 18 amino acids. From germline, CDR1 is SGHDN and CDR2 FVKESK. After removal of 3 bases from V and 0 bases from J, the junction contained 8 bases not matched to a gene. Written as DNA, the CDR3 is TGTGCCAGCAGCCAGTTTACCGGGACAGTCTCTGGGGCCAACGTCCTGACTTTC. It translates to CASSQFTGTVSGANVLTF.

The rearrangement uses TRBV29-1 and TRBJ1-2; no firm D call. Trimming stripped 3 bases from V and 3 bases from J, with 8 bases between. Germline V gives CDR1 SQVTM, CDR2 ANQGSEA. The CDR3 is 12 amino acids. The DNA for the CDR3 is TGCAGCGTTGAGCACGGGGACTATGGCTACACCTTC. Translated: CSVEHGDYGYTF.

The chain has TRBV7-9 and TRBJ2-3; 7 nucleotides agree with TRBD1. The CDR3 runs 15 residues. CDR1 and CDR2 (germline): SEHNR, FQNEAQ (reference sequence). With V trimmed by 5 bases and J by 3 bases, 8 bases remained unmatched. The CDR3 coding sequence is TGTGCCAGCAGCCCCTCCGGGACAGTGACAGATACGCAGTATTTT. This gives the protein CASSPSGTVTDTQYF.

The rearrangement joins TRBV27 to TRBJ2-3; the match to TRBD2 covers 12 bases. CDR1 and CDR2 from the germline V gene are MNHEY and SMNVEV (reference sequence). The length of the CDR3 is 16 residues. Trimming took 3 bases from V and 6 from J; bases not matched to a gene: 7. The CDR3 spells CASSLASGGVEDTQYF. The CDR3, as DNA: TGTGCCAGCAGTTTGGCTAGCGGGGGGGTTGAGGATACGCAGTATTTT.

The chain has TRBV30 and TRBJ1-2; D is unclear. V was cut by 0 bases and J by 8 bases, with 7 bases left in between. This CDR3 is built from 11 residues. The germline CDR1 and CDR2 sequences are GTSNPN and SVGIG (reference sequence). CDR3 protein: CAWSVPGGYTF. The CDR3 DNA follows: TGTGCCTGGAGTGTACCCGGGGGCTACACCTTC.

The J gene is TRBJ2-5, the V gene TRBV24-1; no clear D gene. Trimming left V 4 bases short and J 0 bases short, with 5 bases between. The CDR3 consists of 13 residues. Germline-derived CDR1 and CDR2 are KGHDR and SFDVKD. CDR3 nucleotide sequence: TGTGCCACCAGTGAGGCGTACCAAGAGACCCAGTACTTC. Protein sequence: CATSEAYQETQYF.

This chain uses TRBV9 with TRBJ2-7; possible D gene TRBD2, 5 bases. Germline CDR1 and CDR2: SGDLS and YYNGEE. The CDR3 covers 13 residues. V was cut by 4 bases and J by 2 bases, with 10 bases left in between. Here the CDR3 reads CASSPGMTYEQYF. For the CDR3, the DNA is TGTGCCAGCAGCCCCGGGATGACCTACGAGCAGTACTTC.

This rearrangement joins TRBV15 to TRBJ1-5; D unclear. The length of the CDR3 is 14 residues. Germline CDR1 is LNHNV and CDR2 is YYDKDF (reference sequence). Trimming pared 8 bases from V and 0 bases from J, leaving 11 bases between. CDR3 nucleotides: TGTGCCACCCTCTCTGGGAATAGCAATCAGCCCCAGCATTTT. Its translation: CATLSGNSNQPQHF.

The CDR3 region is CASRSGSRGDTEAFF. CDR3 coding DNA: TGTGCCAGTAGAAGTGGGAGTAGAGGGGACACTGAAGCTTTCTTT. The chain couples TRBV19 to TRBJ1-1; D is possibly TRBD1 (5 bases). This CDR3 is 15 amino acids long. Trimming pared 6 bases from V and 3 bases from J, leaving 17 bases between. CDR1 LNHDA and CDR2 SQIVND come from the germline V gene (reference sequence).

In this sample, this clonotype turned up once. The genes are TRBV7-8 and TRBJ2-5; 7 bases match TRBD2. The V and J ends lost 6 bases and 0 bases, in that order; junction bases with no gene match: 10. The germline gives CDR1 SGHVS, CDR2 FQNEAQ. The CDR3 consists of 16 residues. The chain's CDR3 is CASRQRGGGYQETQYF. The CDR3 DNA is TGTGCCAGCAGACAACGCGGGGGAGGGTACCAAGAGACCCAGTACTTC.

The chain employs TRBV2 and TRBJ2-7; 8 bases agree with TRBD2. This CDR3 comprises 14 residues. The ends lost 10 bases at V and 1 base at J; junction bases unmatched: 9. The germline gives CDR1 SNHLY, CDR2 FYNNEI. The CDR3 DNA reads TGTGCCACTACCCGGGAGGGGAGATCCTACGAGCAGTACGTC. It translates to CATTREGRSYEQYV.

The rearrangement links TRBV30 to TRBJ2-7; TRBD1 agrees at 7 bases. CDR1 is GTSNPN and CDR2 is SVGIG in the germline V gene (reference sequence). Trimming cost V 7 bases and J 3 bases; bases outside gene matches: 6. CDR3 length: 12 residues. The chain's CDR3 is CASARDSYEQYF. CDR3 bases: TGTGCCTCCGCCCGGGACAGCTACGAGCAGTACTTC.

The chain is built from TRBV5-1 and TRBJ2-1; 12 bases fit TRBD1. CDR3 length: 15 amino acids. Per the germline V gene, CDR1 is SGHRS and CDR2 is YFSETQ. Trimming at V came to 2 bases and at J to 10 bases, leaving 7 bases not matched to a gene. The chain's CDR3 is CASSFPGQGAEEQFF. CDR3 bases: TGCGCCAGCAGCTTTCCGGGACAGGGGGCGGAGGAGCAGTTCTTC.

This clonotype was seen just once. The genes are TRBV3-1 and TRBJ2-7, with TRBD1 matching over 8 bases. The CDR3 runs to 13 residues. Germline V CDR1 and CDR2: LGHDT, YNNKEL (reference sequence). V trimming: 4 bases; J trimming: 5 bases; junction bases outside the gene matches: 4. The CDR3 region is CASSRPGGDEQYF. In DNA form, the CDR3 reads TGTGCCAGCAGCCGACCAGGGGGCGACGAGCAGTACTTC.

The V gene is TRBV12-3 or TRBV12-4, the J gene TRBJ2-3; possible D gene TRBD1, 6 bases. The CDR3 contains 14 residues. V lost 5 bases, J lost 6 bases, and 15 bases lay in between. The CDR3, as DNA: TGTGCCAGCAGTCCCACCAGGGGACACGATACGCAGTATTTT. This encodes CASSPTRGHDTQYF.

The V call is TRBV9, the J call TRBJ1-1; D unclear. From germline, CDR1 is SGDLS and CDR2 YYNGEE. Between the trimmed V and J ends, which lost 0 bases and 8 bases, there was a span of 14 bases. This CDR3 comprises 14 residues. In DNA, the CDR3 is TGTGCCAGCAGCGTAGGCGTCATGGAAGGGGAAGCTTTCTTT. Protein product: CASSVGVMEGEAFF.

The V and J genes are TRBV7-8 and TRBJ1-5; the D gene is possibly TRBD1 (5 bases). The CDR3 loop spans 14 amino acids. CDR1 is SGHVS, CDR2 FQNEAQ, per germline. The V end lost 5 bases, the J end lost 5 bases, and 13 bases lay between the germline ends. The CDR3 loop is CASSPTGVDQPQHF. The CDR3 DNA reads as TGTGCCAGCAGCCCCACGGGGGTGGATCAGCCCCAGCATTTT.

V and J are TRBV7-6 and TRBJ2-7; TRBD1 agrees at 7 bases. The J segment lost 0 bases and the V segment lost 5 bases, leaving 4 bases of the junction unmatched. Germline assignment: CDR1 SGHVS and CDR2 FNYEAQ. This CDR3 has 14 residues. The CDR3 DNA is TGTGCCAGCAGCCCCGGGACAGACTCCTACGAGCAGTACTTC. This translates into CASSPGTDSYEQYF. The whole variable domain, remainder taken from reference TRBV7-6 and TRBJ2-7, is GAGVSQSPRYKVTKRGQDVALRCDPISGHVSLYWYRQALGQGPEFLTYFNYEAQQDKSGLPNDRFSAERPEGSISTLTIQRTEQRDSAMYRCASSPGTDSYEQYFGPGTRLTVT.

The V call is TRBV11-2, the J call TRBJ2-4; the D is unclear. The CDR3 has 17 amino acids. Trimming stripped 5 bases from V and 0 bases from J, with 17 bases between. Germline V CDR1 and CDR2: SGHAT, FQNNGV. CDR3 bases: TGTGCCAGCAGCGAACATCCAGACGGAGTAGCCAAAAACATTCAGTACTTC. Its translation: CASSEHPDGVAKNIQYF.

The chain uses TRBV20-1 and TRBJ1-3; D uncertain. V lost 5 bases, J lost 3 bases, and 11 bases lay in between. This CDR3 has 13 residues. The germline CDR1 and CDR2 sequences are DFQATT and SNEGSKA (reference sequence). The CDR3 DNA is TGCAGTGCTCCCAGTGATTTTGGAAACACCATATATTTT. This sequence encodes CSAPSDFGNTIYF.

The chain combines TRBV19 with TRBJ2-7; 8 nucleotides line up with TRBD1. The CDR3 consists of 12 residues. The V gene end was trimmed by 10 bases and the J gene end by 2 bases; junction bases not matched to a gene: 4. The V gene's germline CDR1 is LNHDA and CDR2 SQIVND (reference sequence). CDR3 DNA sequence: TGTGCCACCGGACAGGGCACCTACGAGCAGTACTTC. Protein product: CATGQGTYEQYF.

This sequence joins TRBV24-1 and TRBJ2-1; 7 bases are a match to TRBD1. Germline V gene sequence: CDR1 KGHDR, CDR2 SFDVKD. Germline trimming cut 0 bases from V and 9 bases from J; bases unmatched to any gene: 4. This CDR3 spans 14 amino acids. The CDR3 region has the DNA TGTGCCACCAGTGATTTGCCAGGGGGAAGTGAGCAGTTCTTC. It translates to CATSDLPGGSEQFF.

The chain has TRBV12-3 or TRBV12-4 and TRBJ2-5; perhaps D is TRBD1 or TRBD2 (5 bases each). The CDR3 contains 14 residues. Trimming removed 6 bases from V and 4 bases from J, with 15 bases in between. The CDR3 loop reads CASRGTGLGETQYF. Written as DNA, the CDR3 is TGTGCCAGCAGGGGGACCGGACTGGGAGAGACCCAGTACTTC.

V gene TRBV14 combines with J gene TRBJ2-7, with no clear D. The CDR3 sequence is 13 residues long. Germline CDR1 reads SGHDN; CDR2 reads FVKESK. Trimming cost V 4 bases and J 6 bases, with 13 bases left between them. The CDR3 loop is CASSPRQYGEQYV. DNA of the CDR3: TGTGCCAGCAGCCCGAGGCAGTACGGCGAGCAGTACGTC.